This T cell receptor (beta chain) was sequenced for a study of T-cell reconstitution after alpha-beta-depleted transplantation in children. The CDR3 totals 15 residues. Deletions cut 7 bases from V and 4 bases from J, with 16 bases between. A library of TCRbeta sequences, prepared with unique molecular identifiers, was generated. TCRdb analysed the PCR reads with MiXCR anew, one entry per CDR3 protein. The table records some 530,000 distinct CDR3 sequences, approximately 12% of them present only once. This clonotype was counted many times. This specimen was PBMCs from the stem cell graft donor, taken from the stem cell graft. This clonotype was sampled from a human donor who donated a stem cell graft to a child with combined immunodeficiency. The rearrangement links TRBV12-3 or TRBV12-4 to TRBJ2-2; D may be TRBD1 or TRBD2 (6 bases each). The CDR3 here is CASTPRGRATGELFF. The CDR3 coding sequence is TGTGCCAGCACCCCCCGGGGGCGAGCCACCGGGGAGCTGTTTTTT.